This record covers a single T cell receptor beta chain. The antigen remains unidentified. This record belongs to a study of cytomegalovirus exposure and HLA in healthy donors. General study findings and limits: Roughly uniform depth of sequencing across donors was assumed in presence/absence analyses.

The CDR3 has 13 amino acids. Germline-derived CDR1 and CDR2 are SGHRS and YFSETQ. Trimming shortened V by 0 bases and J by 5 bases, and 6 bases separated the two germline ends. The PCR had 60 Vbeta and 13 Jbeta primers. The repertoire was sequenced with immunoSEQ multiplex PCR; TCRdb's copy has only in-frame clones and lacks some. The table records around 140,000 clones, approximately 78% of them present only once. The sequenced material came from PBMCs. This receptor was obtained from a woman between 50 and 59 years old in good health and CMV-seropositive. This rearrangement joins TRBV5-1 to TRBJ2-1; D unclear. The CDR3 region has the DNA TGCGCCAGCAGCTTGGGACACAACAATGAGCAGTTCTTC. It specifies CASSLGHNNEQFF.